This T cell receptor beta chain appears in the sequencing data of a study of CD8 T cells in Susac syndrome. RNA was extracted with the RNeasy kit, and a quantity of roughly 0.5 to 1 ug was reverse transcribed using random hexamers. TCR beta CDR3 was amplified by immunoSEQ multiplex PCR. This amplification extended across 54 Vbeta and 13 Jbeta segments. TCRdb processed the immunoSEQ multiplex PCR reads anew with MiXCR; each CDR3 protein has one entry. The sample has 250,000 to 300,000 distinct CDR3 sequences; around 85% are singletons. TCR beta sequences were obtained from blood CD8+ and CD4+ T cells. The CD8+ and CD4+ T cells were negatively isolated, with the TEMRA cells enriched by FACS. The ends lost 6 bases at V and 8 bases at J; junction bases unmatched: 6. Germline V gene data show CDR1 as MNHEY and CDR2 as SVGEGT. There are 14 residues in the CDR3.

This clonotype was obtained from a human donor with multiple sclerosis. The V gene is TRBV6-2 or TRBV6-3, the J gene TRBJ2-1; TRBD2 aligns across 11 bases. Sequencing was performed on CD8+ T cells from PBMCs. CDR3 sequence: CASRGTSGSHEQFF. The DNA for the CDR3 is TGTGCCAGCAGGGGGACTAGCGGCTCCCATGAGCAGTTCTTC.